This passage covers 24 T cell receptor beta chains from one sample sequenced in a study of T cell responses to AZD1222 COVID-19 vaccine. Profiling relied on immunoSEQ multiplex PCR, and the TCRdb table lists in-frame clones only, not all of them. The sample has roughly 120,000 clones, around 87% seen once. The sample here was peripheral blood, taken 28 days after the second AZD1222 dose. The receptors were gathered from an adult who received the AZD1222 COVID-19 vaccine.

This chain uses TRBV3-1 (or the pseudogene TRBV3-2) with TRBJ2-7; D might be TRBD2 (6 bases). This CDR3 is 14 amino acids long. The ends were cut back, 0 bases at V and 4 bases at J, with 10 bases in the middle. Germline CDR1 reads LGHDT; CDR2 reads YNNKEL (reference sequence). The CDR3 DNA follows: TGTGCCAGCAGCCAAGATCCGGGAGAATACGAGCAGTACTTC. Translated: CASSQDPGEYEQYF.

The chain carries TRBV2 and TRBJ2-2, with TRBD2 identical over 12 bases. This CDR3 region has 16 residues. With V trimmed by 5 bases and J by 7 bases, 8 bases remained unmatched. Germline values: CDR1 SNHLY, CDR2 FYNNEI. The CDR3 DNA follows: TGTGCCAGCAGTTTGCTAGCGGGAGGGATTAACGGGGAGCTGTTTTTT. Translating gives CASSLLAGGINGELFF.

V is TRBV2 and J is TRBJ2-5; the match to TRBD1 covers 8 bases. This CDR3 has 13 amino acids. J lost 2 bases, V lost 5 bases, and 1 base had no gene match. Germline lookup yields CDR1 SNHLY and CDR2 FYNNEI. The chain's CDR3 is CASSRTGQETQYF. The CDR3 nucleotides read TGTGCCAGCAGTAGGACAGGGCAAGAGACCCAGTACTTC.

A remark on this clone: The junction and the germline gene differ at one end; a read error may be behind it. This chain joins TRBV3-1 (or the pseudogene TRBV3-2) and TRBJ2-7, with 9 nucleotides matching TRBD2. Germline CDR1 is LGHDT and CDR2 is YNNKEL (reference sequence). The CDR3 has 14 amino acids. The CDR3 nucleotides read TGTGCCAGCAGCCCTTTAGCGGGAGTGCATGTTCTGGACTTC. This sequence encodes CASSPLAGVHVLDF.

This clone has a handful of counts. The genes are TRBV4-1 and TRBJ2-6, with TRBD1 as a possible D gene (6 bases). V gave up 0 bases and J gave up 1 base, with 7 bases separating them. The CDR3 length is 16 residues. Germline V lookup: CDR1 MGHRA, CDR2 YSYEKL. Here the CDR3 reads CASSQEGGSGANVLTF. The CDR3 coding sequence is TGCGCCAGCAGCCAAGAAGGGGGTTCTGGGGCCAACGTCCTGACTTTC.

The DNA of the CDR3 is TGCGCCAGCAGCCAGGGGAGCACTGCAGGCAGGGAGACCCAGTACTTC. This translates into CASSQGSTAGRETQYF. This chain links TRBV4-1 with TRBJ2-5, with TRBD2 as a possible D gene (5 bases). CDR1 MGHRA and CDR2 YSYEKL come from the germline V gene. The CDR3 contains 16 residues. Trimming cost V 3 bases and J 5 bases, with 19 bases left between them.

This clone appeared a few times. This chain uses TRBV2 with TRBJ2-7; D remains ambiguous. Germline CDR1 SNHLY, CDR2 FYNNEI. Trimming stripped 4 bases from V and 4 bases from J, with 5 bases between. The CDR3 is 11 residues long. CDR3 residues: CASSVFYEQYF. CDR3 coding DNA: TGTGCCAGCAGTGTCTTTTACGAGCAGTACTTC.

V usage is TRBV28 and J usage is TRBJ1-6; maybe TRBD1 (5 bases). The length of the CDR3 is 14 residues. The germline gives CDR1 MDHEN, CDR2 SYDVKM. V was pared by 2 bases and J by 10 bases, with 12 bases between. The CDR3 region is CASSLQGNSSPLHF. Here the CDR3 DNA reads TGTGCCAGCAGTTTACAGGGTAATTCGTCACCCCTCCACTTT. The full variable domain, its missing parts supplied by reference TRBV28 and TRBJ1-6, is DVKVTQSSRYLVKRTGEKVFLECVQDMDHENMFWYRQDPGLGLRLIYFSYDVKMKEKGDIPEGYSVSREKKERFSLILESASTNQTSMYLCASSLQGNSSPLHFGNGTRLTVT.

The genes are TRBV7-2 and TRBJ2-1, with 8 bases aligning to TRBD1. Trimming removed 0 bases from V and 2 bases from J; junction bases left unmatched: 6. CDR1 is SGHTA and CDR2 is FQGNSA in the germline V gene. The CDR3 is 17 amino acids. The CDR3 DNA sequence: TGTGCCAGCAGCTTAGCGCGCGGACAGGGCGCCTACAATGAGCAGTTCTTC. As protein: CASSLARGQGAYNEQFF.

Concerning this clone itself: A junction boundary mismatches the germline segment, possibly from a read error. The rearrangement uses TRBV14 and TRBJ2-3; TRBD2 is a possible D gene (6 bases). This CDR3 is 15 amino acids long. Germline loops: CDR1 SGHDN, CDR2 FVKESK. CDR3 coding DNA: TGTGCCAGCAGCAAGTGGGGGGTAGCGGCAGATACGCAATATTTT. Residues: CASSKWGVAADTQYF.

This chain uses TRBV7-9 with TRBJ1-2; 8 bases match TRBD1. This CDR3 has 12 residues. Germline trimming cut 4 bases from V and 8 bases from J; bases unmatched to any gene: 3. Germline-derived CDR1 and CDR2 are SEHNR and FQNEAQ (reference sequence). The CDR3 is CASSSTGEGYTF. The CDR3 DNA reads TGTGCCAGCAGCTCGACAGGGGAGGGCTACACCTTC.

This sequence joins TRBV19 and TRBJ2-2; perhaps TRBD2 as D (6 bases). V was trimmed by 3 bases and J by 5 bases, leaving 16 bases between them. CDR3 length: 16 residues. Germline V gene sequence: CDR1 LNHDA, CDR2 SQIVND (reference sequence). CDR3 in amino acids: CASSMGGAGLTGELFF. CDR3 sequence (DNA): TGTGCCAGTAGTATGGGGGGAGCGGGCCTTACCGGGGAGCTGTTTTTT.

This clone was observed once. The rearrangement joins TRBV10-3 to TRBJ2-3; no clear D gene. CDR1 is ENHRY, CDR2 SYGVKD, per germline. Trimming removed 2 bases at V and 2 bases at J, with 5 bases between. This CDR3 region has 13 residues. This CDR3 is CAISELATDTQYF. CDR3 bases: TGTGCCATCAGTGAGCTCGCCACAGATACGCAGTATTTT.

The V gene is TRBV6-5, the J gene TRBJ1-2, with D tentatively TRBD1 (6 bases). The CDR3 is made up of 13 amino acids. V shed 5 bases and J shed 1 base, with 8 bases lying between them. Germline V gives CDR1 MNHEY, CDR2 SVGAGI. The CDR3 region has the DNA TGTGCCAGCAGTAGGGGGGATAACTATGGCTACACCTTC. Amino acids: CASSRGDNYGYTF.

This clone was detected a few times. The J gene is TRBJ2-1, the V gene TRBV6-4; tentative D call: TRBD1 (6 bases). The length of the CDR3 is 13 residues. Looked up from germline, CDR1 is MRHNA and CDR2 is SNTAGT. V dropped 4 bases and J dropped 9 bases, with 13 bases sitting between them. The chain's CDR3 is CASSGGPQGEQFF. CDR3 coding DNA: TGTGCCAGCAGTGGGGGTCCACAGGGTGAGCAGTTCTTC.

This clone was picked up a small number of times. This rearrangement joins TRBV30 to TRBJ1-5; 7 nucleotides align to TRBD1. The germline V gene has CDR1 GTSNPN and CDR2 SVGIG (reference sequence). Trimming cost V 4 bases and J 4 bases; bases outside gene matches: 10. The CDR3 spans 15 residues. The CDR3 is CAWKEGARPNQPQHF. The CDR3 coding sequence is TGTGCCTGGAAGGAGGGGGCAAGGCCAAATCAGCCCCAGCATTTT.

The gene calls are TRBV11-2 and TRBJ1-2; D is perhaps TRBD1 (6 bases). V lost 5 bases and J lost 3, with 10 bases in between. This CDR3 comprises 13 residues. Looked up from germline, CDR1 is SGHAT and CDR2 is FQNNGV. In DNA form, the CDR3 reads TGTGCCAGCAGCGTACAGGGAGACTATGGCTACACCTTC. This sequence encodes CASSVQGDYGYTF.

The rearrangement joins TRBV12-3 or TRBV12-4 to TRBJ1-2; D uncertain. There are 9 residues in the CDR3. Trimming stripped 8 bases from V and 10 bases from J, with 8 bases between. Here the CDR3 reads CASGADYTF. Written as DNA, the CDR3 is TGTGCCAGCGGCGCTGACTACACCTTC.

The chain carries TRBV7-9 and TRBJ2-3; either TRBD1 or TRBD2 may supply D (5 bases each). The V end lost 0 bases, the J end lost 0 bases, and 7 bases lay between the germline ends. The CDR3 has 15 residues. The germline gives CDR1 SEHNR, CDR2 FQNEAQ (reference sequence). The chain's CDR3 is CASSLAGVSTDTQYF. For the CDR3, the DNA is TGTGCCAGCAGCTTAGCGGGGGTCAGCACAGATACGCAGTATTTT.

This chain connects TRBV9 to TRBJ1-2; 7 bases fit TRBD1. Trimming cost V 3 bases and J 7 bases; bases outside gene matches: 3. CDR3 length: 12 residues. CDR1 is SGDLS, CDR2 YYNGEE, per germline. CDR3 DNA sequence: TGTGCCAGCAGCGGGACAGGTTTTGGCTACACCTTC. Amino acids: CASSGTGFGYTF. Using reference TRBV9 and TRBJ1-2 for the parts outside the CDR3, the full variable domain is DSGVTQTPKHLITATGQRVTLRCSPRSGDLSVYWYQQSLDQGLQFLIQYYNGEERAKGNILERFSAQQFPDLHSELNLSSLELGDSALYFCASSGTGFGYTFGSGTRLTVV.

The chain couples TRBV12-5 to TRBJ1-5; no firm D call. CDR1 LGHNT and CDR2 FRNRAP come from the germline V gene. V dropped 5 bases and J dropped 11 bases, with 13 bases sitting between them. The length of the CDR3 is 12 residues. The CDR3 sequence: CASGLDLSSQHF. In DNA, the CDR3 is TGTGCTAGTGGTCTCGATCTCTCGTCCCAGCATTTT. Combining the CDR3 with reference TRBV12-5 and TRBJ1-5 gives the whole variable domain DARVTQTPRHKVTEMGQEVTMRCQPILGHNTVFWYRQTMMQGLELLAYFRNRAPLDDSGMPKDRFSAEMPDATLATLKIQPSEPRDSAVYFCASGLDLSSQHFGDGTRLSIL.

The chain couples TRBV7-2 to TRBJ1-2; D is uncertain. The CDR3 sequence is 13 residues long. CDR1 is SGHTA, CDR2 FQGNSA, per germline. V lost 0 bases, J lost 5 bases, and 7 bases lay in between. DNA of the CDR3: TGTGCCAGCAGCTTAGCTCGGACTTATGGCTACACCTTC. As protein: CASSLARTYGYTF.

This clone was detected only once. V is TRBV2 and J is TRBJ2-2; D is possibly TRBD2 (5 bases). V dropped 0 bases and J dropped 5 bases, with 7 bases sitting between them. The CDR3 runs 14 residues. Per germline, CDR1 SNHLY and CDR2 FYNNEI. The DNA of the CDR3 is TGTGCCAGCAGTGAAGCGCGGGCTACCGGGGAGCTGTTTTTT. Its translation: CASSEARATGELFF.

The chain uses TRBV28 and TRBJ2-3; 8 bases line up with TRBD2. The CDR3 sequence is 16 residues long. Germline V gene sequence: CDR1 MDHEN, CDR2 SYDVKM. With 6 bases clipped from V and 1 base from J, the junction kept 9 bases outside the gene matches. The CDR3 protein is CASRGLGRGGTDTQYF. The CDR3 DNA is TGTGCCAGCAGAGGTCTCGGGAGGGGAGGCACAGATACGCAGTATTTT.